Presented here are 18 T cell receptor beta chains from one specimen sequenced in a study of cytomegalovirus exposure and HLA in healthy donors. The PCR made use of 60 Vbeta and 13 Jbeta primers. Libraries were prepared by immunoSEQ multiplex PCR; TCRdb keeps only in-frame clonotypes and omits some of them. There are under 200,000 clones in the sample; approximately 79% occur only once, and about 0.72% lies in the top ten. Sequenced material: PBMCs. The receptors were gathered from a woman between 35 and 50 years old in good health and CMV-seronegative.

The gene calls are TRBV28 and TRBJ2-5, with 8 nucleotides matching TRBD1. After removal of 5 bases from V and 5 bases from J, the junction contained 7 bases not matched to a gene. The germline V gene encodes CDR1 MDHEN and CDR2 SYDVKM. The CDR3 totals 14 residues. In DNA, the CDR3 is TGTGCCAGCAGTCAGGGGGCGATCGGGGAGACCCAGTACTTC. It is translated as CASSQGAIGETQYF.

The genes are TRBV27 and TRBJ2-7, with 11 bases aligning to TRBD2. This CDR3 comprises 18 residues. V shed 2 bases, J shed 6 bases, and the junction held 15 bases outside the gene matches. Germline loops: CDR1 MNHEY, CDR2 SMNVEV (reference sequence). As DNA, the CDR3 is TGTGCCAGCAGTTTAGTTACTAGCGGGAGACATCTGGGAGGCGAGCAGTACTTC. It yields the protein CASSLVTSGRHLGGEQYF.

This clone showed up many times. J is TRBJ2-7 and V is TRBV19; TRBD1 matches at 8 bases. V dropped 3 bases and J dropped 2; count of bases not matched to a gene: 6. The CDR3 runs 15 residues. Germline V gives CDR1 LNHDA, CDR2 SQIVND (reference sequence). The CDR3 sequence is CASSMGQVITYEQYF. For the CDR3, the DNA is TGTGCCAGTAGTATGGGACAGGTGATAACCTACGAGCAGTACTTC.

The chain employs TRBV5-1 and TRBJ2-2; 7 nucleotides match TRBD1. CDR1 is SGHRS and CDR2 is YFSETQ in the germline V gene. Trimming cost V 4 bases and J 5 bases; bases outside gene matches: 14. The CDR3 loop spans 17 amino acids. The CDR3 DNA follows: TGCGCCAGCAGCGCAGAACCACAGGGGCCCTTTACCGGGGAGCTGTTTTTT. As protein: CASSAEPQGPFTGELFF.

The rearrangement uses TRBV5-6 and TRBJ2-1, with 7 bases fitting TRBD1. Trimming removed 0 bases from V and 7 bases from J; junction bases left unmatched: 4. This CDR3 is 14 amino acids long. Germline V lookup: CDR1 SGHDT, CDR2 YYEEEE. CDR3 bases: TGTGCCAGCAGCTTGGGGGACAGAGCAAATGAGCAGTTCTTC. Protein: CASSLGDRANEQFF.

V and J are TRBV5-1 and TRBJ2-5; the D gene is possibly TRBD1 (5 bases). V lost 0 bases and J lost 5, with 11 bases in between. CDR3 size: 14 residues. Per the germline V gene, CDR1 is SGHRS and CDR2 is YFSETQ. The CDR3 bases are TGCGCCAGCAGCTTGGCGCAGGGAATGGAGACCCAGTACTTC. It translates to CASSLAQGMETQYF.

This clone showed up just once. This chain connects TRBV5-1 to TRBJ2-2, with 13 bases matching TRBD2. With V trimmed by 4 bases and J by 4 bases, 13 bases remained unmatched. Germline V gene data show CDR1 as SGHRS and CDR2 as YFSETQ. CDR3 length equals 19 residues. CDR3 coding DNA: TGCGCCAGCAGCCCACACTCACTAGCGGGGGGGCCGCGCACCGGGGAGCTGTTTTTT. Translation gives CASSPHSLAGGPRTGELFF. Combining the CDR3 with reference TRBV5-1 and TRBJ2-2 gives the whole variable domain KAGVTQTPRYLIKTRGQQVTLSCSPISGHRSVSWYQQTPGQGLQFLFEYFSETQRNKGNFPGRFSGRQFSNSRSEMNVSTLELGDSALYLCASSPHSLAGGPRTGELFFGEGSRLTVL.

This sequence joins TRBV7-2 and TRBJ2-5; 11 bases map to TRBD2. The ends lost 6 bases at V and 2 bases at J; junction bases unmatched: 11. CDR3 size: 17 residues. CDR1 and CDR2 from the germline V gene are SGHTA and FQGNSA. CDR3: CASRHLGLAGHQETQYF. CDR3 nucleotide sequence: TGTGCCAGCAGACACCTCGGACTAGCGGGTCATCAAGAGACCCAGTACTTC.

This rearrangement joins TRBV10-2 to TRBJ1-1; 10 nucleotides agree with TRBD1. V was clipped by 7 bases and J by 5 bases; unmatched bases: 13. The CDR3 is 16 residues long. From germline, CDR1 is WSHSY and CDR2 SAAADI. In nucleotides, the CDR3 is TGCGCCAGCACCCGACAGGGGGCGAACGTGAGGACTGAAGCTTTCTTT. It yields the protein CASTRQGANVRTEAFF.

The genes are TRBV5-1 and TRBJ2-1; a weak D match, TRBD1 (6 bases). V shed 3 bases and J shed 2 bases, with 15 bases lying between them. This CDR3 is 16 amino acids long. CDR1 is SGHRS, CDR2 YFSETQ, per germline. CDR3 in amino acids: CASSSSGEGTYNEQFF. The DNA of the CDR3 is TGCGCCAGCAGCTCATCAGGGGAAGGCACCTACAATGAGCAGTTCTTC.

The chain employs TRBV6-1 and TRBJ2-7, with TRBD1 matching over 7 bases. This CDR3 spans 16 amino acids. Germline assignment: CDR1 MNHNS and CDR2 SASEGT. V was pared by 4 bases and J by 0 bases, with 9 bases of the junction left unmatched. CDR3 in amino acids: CASSAMTGWSSYEQYF. CDR3 DNA sequence: TGTGCCAGCAGTGCTATGACAGGGTGGAGCTCCTACGAGCAGTACTTC.

This chain links TRBV7-2 with TRBJ2-3, with 8 bases lining up with TRBD2. The J segment lost 4 bases and the V segment lost 3 bases, leaving 6 bases of the junction unmatched. CDR3 length: 15 residues. From germline, CDR1 is SGHTA and CDR2 FQGNSA. CDR3 sequence (DNA): TGTGCCAGCAGCTTCTTAGCGGGACGCGCAGATACGCAGTATTTT. Translated: CASSFLAGRADTQYF.

CDR3 DNA: TGTGCCAGCAGTTCTTGGCTGAATTCACCCCTCCACTTT. Its translation is CASSSWLNSPLHF. The chain is built from TRBV6-7 and TRBJ1-6; D not resolved. TRBV6-7 is flagged as an ORF with uncertain function. There are 13 residues in the CDR3. Trimming left V 4 bases short and J 7 bases short, with 8 bases between.

This clone was picked up one time. The same CDR3 arises from other DNA sequences in this sample as well. The CDR3 here is CASSIGTGGTEAFF. The CDR3 DNA follows: TGTGCCAGTAGTATCGGGACAGGGGGCACTGAAGCTTTCTTT. This chain links TRBV19 with TRBJ1-1, with 11 bases aligning to TRBD1. The CDR3 covers 14 residues. Germline V gives CDR1 LNHDA, CDR2 SQIVND (reference sequence). The junction had 1 base not matched to a gene; V was cut back by 3 bases and J by 4 bases.

The chain has TRBV7-8 and TRBJ1-6, with TRBD1 matching over 9 bases. CDR1 is SGHVS and CDR2 is FQNEAQ in the germline V gene. CDR3 size: 17 residues. J gave up 9 bases and V 2 bases, and 11 bases lay outside the gene matches. CDR3 residues: CASSLSGTGNRGSPLHF. Here the CDR3 DNA reads TGTGCCAGCAGCTTATCCGGGACAGGGAATCGCGGTTCACCCCTCCACTTT.

The V and J genes are TRBV11-2 and TRBJ2-3, with 9 bases that match TRBD2. This CDR3 contains 16 residues. V shed 6 bases, J shed 7 bases, and the junction held 14 bases outside the gene matches. The germline V gene encodes CDR1 SGHAT and CDR2 FQNNGV. In DNA, the CDR3 is TGTGCCAGCAGTAAGCGGGGGGCCGCCTCGGTGAATACGCAGTATTTT. Residues: CASSKRGAASVNTQYF.

This clone was recorded a few times. The chain combines TRBV7-9 with TRBJ1-1; no clear D gene. With 3 bases removed from V and 1 base from J, the gap between germline ends came to 12 bases. The germline V gene has CDR1 SEHNR and CDR2 FQNEAQ (reference sequence). The CDR3 totals 15 residues. CDR3 nucleotide sequence: TGTGCCAGCAGCTTTAAACTGCTTCCGAACACTGAAGCTTTCTTT. Residues: CASSFKLLPNTEAFF.

The chain carries TRBV11-1 and TRBJ2-3, with D perhaps TRBD2 (6 bases). The CDR3 extends over 13 amino acids. Trimming shortened V by 3 bases and J by 4 bases, and 8 bases separated the two germline ends. Germline values: CDR1 SGHAT, CDR2 FQDESV (reference sequence). The CDR3 DNA reads as TGTGCCAGCAGCTTCGGACTACCAGATACGCAGTATTTT. It encodes CASSFGLPDTQYF.